One sample yielded the 19 T cell receptor beta chains listed below, sequenced in a study of shared clonotypes between healthy human individuals. Clones were read by immunoSEQ multiplex PCR, and TCRdb kept only the in-frame ones, dropping some. This sample has nearly 600,000 clones, with around 95% found just once. Naive CD8 cells were CD45RO-negative, positively selected for CCR7, excluding terminally differentiated effector memory CD45RA+ cells. Material: naive CD8+ T cells sorted from blood. The receptors shown here come from a woman in her 30s in good health.

The chain joins TRBV27 to TRBJ2-7, with TRBD1 identical over 10 bases. The CDR3 covers 15 residues. V shed 5 bases, J shed 4 bases, and the junction held 8 bases outside the gene matches. Germline V CDR1 and CDR2: MNHEY, SMNVEV (reference sequence). In nucleotides, the CDR3 is TGTGCCAGCAGTAAACCGGGACAGGGGATTTACGAGCAGTACTTC. Protein sequence: CASSKPGQGIYEQYF.

This rearrangement joins TRBV19 to TRBJ1-1, with D tentatively TRBD1 (6 bases). This CDR3 spans 15 amino acids. In germline, CDR1 is LNHDA, CDR2 SQIVND (reference sequence). The V and J ends lost 6 bases and 5 bases respectively, with 19 bases between them. This chain's CDR3 is CASSPPGGRVTEAFF. As DNA, the CDR3 is TGTGCCAGTAGCCCCCCGGGGGGGCGCGTAACTGAAGCTTTCTTT. Full variable domain (remainder filled in from reference TRBV19 and TRBJ1-1): DGGITQSPKYLFRKEGQNVTLSCEQNLNHDAMYWYRQDPGQGLRLIYYSQIVNDFQKGDIAEGYSVSREKKESFPLTVTSAQKNPTAFYLCASSPPGGRVTEAFFGQGTRLTVV.

The chain employs TRBV28 and TRBJ1-5; D perhaps matches TRBD1 (6 bases). With 1 base removed from V and 5 bases from J, the gap between germline ends came to 15 bases. The V gene's germline CDR1 is MDHEN and CDR2 SYDVKM. The CDR3 totals 16 residues. This CDR3 is CASSLLSGQNYQPQHF. CDR3 bases: TGTGCCAGCAGTTTATTATCCGGACAGAACTATCAGCCCCAGCATTTT. The variable domain in full, with the rest retrieved from reference TRBV28 and TRBJ1-5, is DVKVTQSSRYLVKRTGEKVFLECVQDMDHENMFWYRQDPGLGLRLIYFSYDVKMKEKGDIPEGYSVSREKKERFSLILESASTNQTSMYLCASSLLSGQNYQPQHFGDGTRLSIL.

V gene TRBV11-2 combines with J gene TRBJ2-7; D might be TRBD1 or TRBD2, each matching 5 bases. The CDR3 loop spans 15 amino acids. Germline V gives CDR1 SGHAT, CDR2 FQNNGV. Trimming left V 0 bases short and J 4 bases short, with 13 bases between. For the CDR3, the DNA is TGTGCCAGCAGCTTAGATCGGGACCCGGGGTACGAGCAGTACTTC. This sequence encodes CASSLDRDPGYEQYF.

V usage is TRBV2 and J usage is TRBJ1-3; D uncertain. CDR1 SNHLY and CDR2 FYNNEI come from the germline V gene. Trimming pared 1 base from V and 3 bases from J, leaving 10 bases between. The CDR3 covers 15 residues. The chain's CDR3 is CASSEGRVRGNTIYF. The CDR3 DNA is TGTGCCAGCAGTGAAGGGAGGGTTCGTGGAAACACCATATATTTT.

V and J are TRBV2 and TRBJ1-2; no firm D call. Germline CDR1 and CDR2: SNHLY and FYNNEI. The V gene lost 6 bases and the J gene lost 6 bases, with 14 bases spanning the gap. This CDR3 has 13 residues. The CDR3 here is CASSDDIGDGYTF. In DNA form, the CDR3 reads TGTGCCAGCAGCGACGACATCGGTGATGGCTACACCTTC.

The CDR3 DNA reads as TGTGCCAGCAGCTTAGATTTTTTGTTAGATACGCAGTATTTT. Translation: CASSLDFLLDTQYF. The chain is built from TRBV11-2 and TRBJ2-3; unclear D gene. Trimming pared 0 bases from V and 5 bases from J, leaving 9 bases between. The CDR3 loop spans 14 amino acids. In germline, CDR1 is SGHAT, CDR2 FQNNGV.

V is TRBV2 and J is TRBJ2-5; TRBD2 aligns across 8 bases. CDR3 length: 13 residues. V shed 8 bases, J shed 5 bases, and the junction held 7 bases outside the gene matches. The V gene's germline CDR1 is SNHLY and CDR2 FYNNEI. The CDR3 sequence: CASFRGGRETQYF. In DNA form, the CDR3 reads TGTGCCAGCTTTCGCGGGGGGCGGGAGACCCAGTACTTC.

This rearrangement joins TRBV5-6 to TRBJ2-1; tentative D call: TRBD1 (5 bases). Trimming took off 4 bases at V and 5 bases at J, with 16 bases between the two ends. CDR1 and CDR2 (germline): SGHDT, YYEEEE. The CDR3 consists of 15 residues. The CDR3 DNA follows: TGTGCCAGCAGCGAATCGATGACAGCAGACAATGAGCAGTTCTTC. The encoded protein is CASSESMTADNEQFF.

The V call is TRBV14, the J call TRBJ2-7; 9 bases are shared with TRBD2. The V and J ends lost 0 bases and 0 bases, in that order; junction bases with no gene match: 9. Germline values: CDR1 SGHDN, CDR2 FVKESK. This CDR3 region has 18 residues. CDR3 sequence reads: CASSQDRIAGVGSYEQYF. The CDR3 coding sequence is TGTGCCAGCAGCCAAGATCGAATAGCGGGAGTGGGCTCCTACGAGCAGTACTTC.

The rearrangement joins TRBV5-6 to TRBJ2-7; D unresolved. The CDR3 contains 11 residues. V was clipped by 2 bases and J by 2 bases, with 2 bases between them. From germline, CDR1 is SGHDT and CDR2 YYEEEE. The CDR3 sequence: CASSFAYEQYF. CDR3 DNA sequence: TGTGCCAGCAGCTTTGCCTACGAGCAGTACTTC. Filled out from reference TRBV5-6 and TRBJ2-7, the complete variable domain reads DAGVTQSPTHLIKTRGQQVTLRCSPKSGHDTVSWYQQALGQGPQFIFQYYEEEERQRGNFPDRFSGHQFPNYSSELNVNALLLGDSALYLCASSFAYEQYFGPGTRLTVT.

The genes are TRBV4-1 and TRBJ2-5; D may be TRBD2 (6 bases). The V gene's germline CDR1 is MGHRA and CDR2 YSYEKL. CDR3 length: 17 residues. Trimming pared 2 bases from V and 0 bases from J, leaving 16 bases between. This chain's CDR3 is CASSQIANSGYQETQYF. CDR3 bases: TGCGCCAGCAGCCAAATAGCGAATAGCGGATACCAAGAGACCCAGTACTTC.

V is TRBV7-9 and J is TRBJ2-1, with 7 bases identical to TRBD1. Germline lookup yields CDR1 SEHNR and CDR2 FQNEAQ (reference sequence). The CDR3 is 17 residues long. Trimming took 4 bases from V and 3 from J; bases not matched to a gene: 12. The chain's CDR3 is CASSSRTGGYFYNEQFF. The CDR3, as DNA: TGTGCCAGCAGCTCTAGGACAGGCGGGTATTTCTACAATGAGCAGTTCTTC.

The rearrangement uses TRBV6-6 and TRBJ2-7, with D possibly matching TRBD2 (6 bases). Germline-derived CDR1 and CDR2 are MNHNY and SVGAGI (reference sequence). Trimming stripped 0 bases from V and 7 bases from J, with 10 bases between. The CDR3 consists of 13 residues. This CDR3 is CASSYSEGREQYF. The CDR3, as DNA: TGTGCCAGCAGTTACTCGGAGGGGCGAGAGCAGTACTTC.

The rearrangement uses TRBV9 and TRBJ2-1; 7 bases align to TRBD2. The CDR3 length is 12 residues. The germline V gene encodes CDR1 SGDLS and CDR2 YYNGEE. V lost 7 bases to trimming and J lost 8 bases; unmatched junction nucleotides: 6. The CDR3 region is CASGGGSDEQFF. The CDR3 coding sequence is TGTGCCAGCGGCGGGGGTTCGGATGAGCAGTTCTTC.

The rearrangement uses TRBV19 and TRBJ2-1, with 9 bases lining up with TRBD1. J lost 3 bases, V lost 7 bases, and 7 bases had no gene match. Germline V gene lookup returns CDR1 LNHDA and CDR2 SQIVND (reference sequence). The CDR3 extends over 15 amino acids. The CDR3 region is CASTPGQGFYNEQFF. CDR3 nucleotide sequence: TGTGCCAGTACCCCGGGACAGGGTTTCTACAATGAGCAGTTCTTC.

The rearrangement links TRBV7-9 to TRBJ2-7; no reliable D call. The germline V gene has CDR1 SEHNR and CDR2 FQNEAQ (reference sequence). V was shortened by 5 bases and J by 6 bases, with 14 bases between the two germline ends. CDR3 size: 13 residues. The CDR3 DNA reads TGTGCCAGCAGCCTACTTCTTGACGGCGAGCAGTACTTC. Translating it yields CASSLLLDGEQYF.

The V and J genes are TRBV28 and TRBJ2-1; 14 bases align to TRBD2. V was clipped by 2 bases and J by 8 bases; unmatched bases: 17. Germline V gene sequence: CDR1 MDHEN, CDR2 SYDVKM. The CDR3 sequence is 20 residues long. CDR3 DNA: TGTGCCAGCAGTTTAGCTAGTTGGACTAGCGGGAGGCTCGCGGGCGATGAGCAGTTCTTC. Translated, it gives CASSLASWTSGRLAGDEQFF.

The chain is built from TRBV11-2 and TRBJ1-1; tentatively, D is TRBD1 (5 bases). The ends were cut back, 1 base at V and 5 bases at J, with 17 bases in the middle. CDR1 and CDR2 from the germline V gene are SGHAT and FQNNGV. This CDR3 is built from 16 residues. The CDR3 sequence: CASSLGLGTAGTEAFF. CDR3 in DNA: TGTGCCAGCAGCTTAGGCCTAGGGACGGCGGGGACTGAAGCTTTCTTT.